Each of the 9 T cell receptor beta chains below was sequenced from the same sample in a study of CD8+ T cells in alopecia areata. The treatment here: oral pan-JAK inhibitor, 5-10 mg twice daily. The authors extracted RNA and reverse transcribed it into cDNA as the sequencing template. The assay was immunoSEQ multiplex PCR, and TCRdb's table has in-frame clones only and misses some. Of fewer than 250,000 clones in the sample, 35% to 40% were seen once. The specimen was CD4+ T cells sorted from blood, collected around week 31, from a patient treated with tofacitinib. The origin of the receptors is a human donor with alopecia areata.

The chain employs TRBV19 and TRBJ2-3, with 7 bases fitting TRBD2. In germline, CDR1 is LNHDA, CDR2 SQIVND (reference sequence). The V and J ends lost 6 bases and 4 bases, in that order; junction bases with no gene match: 7. The length of the CDR3 is 14 residues. The CDR3 region is CASRTSVASDTQYF. For the CDR3, the DNA is TGTGCCAGTAGAACTAGCGTAGCTTCAGATACGCAGTATTTT.

The table lists this clone with a few counts. This rearrangement joins TRBV2 to TRBJ2-3; 8 bases align to TRBD2. This CDR3 region has 15 residues. V was clipped by 3 bases and J by 1 base; unmatched bases: 3. CDR1 and CDR2 (germline): SNHLY, FYNNEI. The CDR3 loop is CASSDGLARTDTQYF. CDR3 sequence (DNA): TGTGCCAGCAGTGACGGACTAGCCCGCACAGATACGCAGTATTTT.

The genes are TRBV5-6 and TRBJ1-6; tentatively, D is TRBD1 (5 bases). V was clipped by 4 bases and J by 7 bases, with 18 bases between them. Germline CDR1 and CDR2: SGHDT and YYEEEE. The CDR3 extends over 16 amino acids. The DNA for the CDR3 is TGTGCCAGCAGCCAAAATGCGGCAGGGTGGAATTCACCCCTCCACTTT. It is translated as CASSQNAAGWNSPLHF.

The chain employs TRBV30 and TRBJ1-5; TRBD1 agrees at 9 bases. Trimming at V came to 0 bases and at J to 3 bases, leaving 3 bases not matched to a gene. The length of the CDR3 is 15 residues. The germline gives CDR1 GTSNPN, CDR2 SVGIG (reference sequence). The CDR3 is CAWSVRDRANQPQHF. For the CDR3, the DNA is TGTGCCTGGAGTGTCCGGGACAGGGCCAATCAGCCCCAGCATTTT.

The rearrangement links TRBV19 to TRBJ1-2; TRBD1 matches 7 bases. The V gene end was trimmed by 10 bases and the J gene end by 3 bases; junction bases not matched to a gene: 11. Per germline, CDR1 LNHDA and CDR2 SQIVND (reference sequence). This CDR3 has 14 amino acids. CDR3 nucleotide sequence: TGTGCCACCAGAAGACAGGGAGGCTACTATGGCTACACCTTC. Translated: CATRRQGGYYGYTF.

The chain uses TRBV7-9 and TRBJ2-7; D uncertain. This CDR3 region has 11 residues. V was trimmed by 2 bases and J by 11 bases, leaving 10 bases between them. Germline CDR1 reads SEHNR; CDR2 reads FQNEAQ (reference sequence). The CDR3 reads CASSLQGLEYF. The CDR3 bases are TGTGCCAGCAGCTTACAAGGTCTGGAGTACTTC.

The V and J genes are TRBV7-8 and TRBJ2-7, with TRBD2 matching over 7 bases. Germline CDR1 and CDR2: SGHVS and FQNEAQ. This CDR3 contains 15 residues. Trimming at V came to 6 bases and at J to 2 bases, leaving 10 bases not matched to a gene. In DNA, the CDR3 is TGTGCCAGCAGTTCCGGACTAGTTGTGGCCTACGAGCAGTACTTC. Residues: CASSSGLVVAYEQYF.

This clone was recorded once. The chain carries TRBV6-5 and TRBJ1-1; D gene ambiguous. V was pared by 2 bases and J by 1 base, with 8 bases between. Germline-derived CDR1 and CDR2 are MNHEY and SVGAGI. The CDR3 has 14 residues. The chain's CDR3 is CASSYEERNTEAFF. The CDR3 coding sequence is TGTGCCAGCAGTTACGAAGAGAGGAACACTGAAGCTTTCTTT.

This clone showed up just once. The rearrangement uses TRBV7-2 and TRBJ2-7, with D perhaps matching TRBD1 or TRBD2 (5 bases each). V dropped 5 bases and J dropped 3 bases, with 14 bases sitting between them. This CDR3 is built from 14 residues. Germline values: CDR1 SGHTA, CDR2 FQGNSA. The CDR3 loop reads CASSPGPLNYEQYF. The CDR3 DNA follows: TGTGCCAGCAGCCCGGGGCCCCTGAACTACGAGCAGTACTTC. The whole variable domain, filled in from reference TRBV7-2 and TRBJ2-7, reads GAGVSQSPSNKVTEKGKDVELRCDPISGHTALYWYRQSLGQGLEFLIYFQGNSAPDKSGLPSDRFSAERTGGSVSTLTIQRTQQEDSAVYLCASSPGPLNYEQYFGPGTRLTVT.